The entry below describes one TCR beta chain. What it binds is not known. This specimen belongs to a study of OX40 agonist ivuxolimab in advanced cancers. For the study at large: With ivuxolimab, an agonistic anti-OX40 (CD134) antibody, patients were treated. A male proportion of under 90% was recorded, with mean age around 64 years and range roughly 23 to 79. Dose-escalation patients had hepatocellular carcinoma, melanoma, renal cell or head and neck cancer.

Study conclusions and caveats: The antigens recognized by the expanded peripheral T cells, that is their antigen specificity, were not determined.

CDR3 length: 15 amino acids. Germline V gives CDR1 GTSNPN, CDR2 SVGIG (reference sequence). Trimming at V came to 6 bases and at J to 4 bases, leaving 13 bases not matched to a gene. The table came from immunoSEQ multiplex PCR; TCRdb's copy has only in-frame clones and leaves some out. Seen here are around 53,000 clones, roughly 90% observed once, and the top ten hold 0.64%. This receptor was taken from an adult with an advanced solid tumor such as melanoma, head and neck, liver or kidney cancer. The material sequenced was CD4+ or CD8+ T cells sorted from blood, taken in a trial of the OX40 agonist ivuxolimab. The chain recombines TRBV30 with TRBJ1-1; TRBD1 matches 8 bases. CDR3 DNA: TGTGCCTGCTTCAAAACAGGGGGATTGAGCACTGAAGCTTTCTTT. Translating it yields CACFKTGGLSTEAFF. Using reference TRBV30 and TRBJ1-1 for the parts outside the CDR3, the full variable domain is SQTIHQWPATLVQPVGSPLSLECTVEGTSNPNLYWYRQAAGRGLQLLFYSVGIGQISSEVPQNLSASRPQDRQFILSSKKLLLSDSGFYLCACFKTGGLSTEAFFGQGTRLTVV.